Listed below are T cell receptor beta chains from one sample, sequenced in a study of OX40 agonist ivuxolimab in advanced cancers. Data came from immunoSEQ multiplex PCR; TCRdb stores just in-frame clones and leaves some out. Of about 54,000 clones in the sample, around 88% were seen once. This sample comprised CD4+ or CD8+ T cells sorted from blood, obtained in a trial of the OX40 agonist ivuxolimab. Receptors originate from an adult with an advanced solid tumor such as melanoma, head and neck, liver or kidney cancer. CDR3s include the opening cysteine and the closing phenylalanine or tryptophan. Fields, in order: clone size, V gene, D gene, J gene, CDR3 protein, CDR3 DNA. D genes are given only for firm matches. Expanded clones are given a class, and other clones once, few, many or no size at all.

abundance: NA
v_gene: TRBV14
d_gene: TRBD2
j_gene: TRBJ2-7
CDR3aa: CASSQDWGGYEQYF
CDR3nt: TGTGCCAGCAGCCAAGATTGGGGGGGGTACGAGCAGTACTTC

abundance: NA
v_gene: TRBV7-9
d_gene: NA
j_gene: TRBJ2-7
CDR3aa: CASVPLYGDEQYF
CDR3nt: TGTGCCAGCGTTCCCCTCTATGGGGACGAGCAGTACTTC

abundance: once
v_gene: TRBV6-1
d_gene: TRBD2
j_gene: TRBJ2-2
CDR3aa: CASSELVGRAVAGELFF
CDR3nt: TGTGCCAGCAGTGAATTAGTTGGGAGGGCCGTCGCCGGGGAGCTGTTTTTT

abundance: NA
v_gene: TRBV7-8
d_gene: TRBD1
j_gene: TRBJ1-1
CDR3aa: CASRSQGAQGTEAFF
CDR3nt: TGTGCCAGCAGATCACAGGGGGCGCAGGGCACTGAAGCTTTCTTT

abundance: NA
v_gene: TRBV25-1
d_gene: NA
j_gene: TRBJ2-7
CDR3aa: CASSASGGRIHEQYF
CDR3nt: TGTGCCAGCAGTGCGTCAGGGGGGCGGATCCACGAGCAGTACTTC

abundance: NA
v_gene: TRBV6-5
d_gene: NA
j_gene: TRBJ2-1
CDR3aa: CASSYSGGRGNEQFF
CDR3nt: TGTGCCAGCAGTTACTCGGGGGGAAGGGGCAATGAGCAGTTCTTC

abundance: NA
v_gene: TRBV5-4
d_gene: NA
j_gene: TRBJ2-3
CDR3aa: CASSLRRGSTDTQYF
CDR3nt: TGTGCCAGCAGTCTCCGGAGGGGGAGCACAGATACGCAGTATTTT

abundance: NA
v_gene: TRBV28
d_gene: TRBD1
j_gene: TRBJ2-2
CDR3aa: CASRSPGQGTGELFF
CDR3nt: TGTGCCAGCAGGTCACCGGGACAGGGTACCGGGGAGCTGTTTTTT

abundance: NA
v_gene: TRBV19
d_gene: TRBD1
j_gene: TRBJ2-1
CDR3aa: CASRMDRAHNEQFF
CDR3nt: TGTGCCAGTAGGATGGACAGGGCCCACAATGAGCAGTTCTTC

abundance: once
v_gene: TRBV28
d_gene: NA
j_gene: TRBJ1-4
CDR3aa: CASQEGARIEKLFF
CDR3nt: TGTGCCAGCCAAGAAGGGGCTCGGATTGAAAAACTGTTTTTT

abundance: once
v_gene: TRBV28
d_gene: TRBD2
j_gene: TRBJ2-5
CDR3aa: CASSLAGGPTGPQYF
CDR3nt: TGTGCCAGCAGTCTAGCGGGGGGCCCTACGGGGCCCCAGTACTTC

abundance: NA
v_gene: TRBV29-1
d_gene: TRBD2
j_gene: TRBJ2-7
CDR3aa: CSASNSGRYEQYF
CDR3nt: TGCAGCGCCTCCAATAGCGGGAGGTACGAGCAGTACTTC

abundance: once
v_gene: TRBV6-5
d_gene: NA
j_gene: TRBJ1-1
CDR3aa: CASSYSNQALRRAFF
CDR3nt: TGTGCCAGCAGTTACTCAAATCAGGCGCTCAGGAGGGCTTTCTTT

abundance: NA
v_gene: TRBV6-1
d_gene: NA
j_gene: TRBJ2-3
CDR3aa: CASSKQLDTQYF
CDR3nt: TGTGCCAGCAGTAAACAGTTAGATACGCAGTATTTT

abundance: NA
v_gene: TRBV29-1
d_gene: TRBD1
j_gene: TRBJ2-7
CDR3aa: CSVARQGYEQYF
CDR3nt: TGCAGCGTGGCCCGACAGGGCTACGAGCAGTACTTC

abundance: NA
v_gene: TRBV11-2
d_gene: NA
j_gene: TRBJ2-2
CDR3aa: CASSPRWGAAPNTGELFF
CDR3nt: TGTGCCAGCAGCCCAAGGTGGGGCGCAGCTCCGAACACCGGGGAGCTGTTTTTT